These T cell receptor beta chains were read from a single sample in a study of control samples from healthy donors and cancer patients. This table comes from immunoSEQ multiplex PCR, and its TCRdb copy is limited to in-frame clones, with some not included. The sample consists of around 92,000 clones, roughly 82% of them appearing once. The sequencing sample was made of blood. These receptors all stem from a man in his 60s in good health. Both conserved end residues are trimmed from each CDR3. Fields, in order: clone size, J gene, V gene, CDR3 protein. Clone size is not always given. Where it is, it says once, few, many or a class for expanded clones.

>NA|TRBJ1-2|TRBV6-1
ASSEVGGYT
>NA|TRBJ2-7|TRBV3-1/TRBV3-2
ASSQGVGKQY
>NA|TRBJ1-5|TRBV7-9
ASNLGTNQPQH
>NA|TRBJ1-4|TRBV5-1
ASSFRGLGEKLF
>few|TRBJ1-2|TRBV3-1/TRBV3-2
ASSQVGGRAEGYT
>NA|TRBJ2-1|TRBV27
ASSLGFDLGAYNEQF
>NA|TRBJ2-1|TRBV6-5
ASNADEQF
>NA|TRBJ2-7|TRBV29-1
SVRTGEAYEQY
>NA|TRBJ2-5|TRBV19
ASSIGRDREETQY
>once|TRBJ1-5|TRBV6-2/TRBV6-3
ASSYSTANQPQH
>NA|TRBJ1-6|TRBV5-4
ASSLYGIENSPLH
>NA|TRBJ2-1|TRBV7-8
ASSHRQGRILAYNEQF
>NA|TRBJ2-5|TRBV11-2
ASSSFDGPYQETQY
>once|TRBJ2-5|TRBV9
ASSVAPAGVQETQY
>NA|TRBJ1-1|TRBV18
ASSPRTGGGMNTEAF
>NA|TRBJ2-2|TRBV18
ASSLVNTGELF
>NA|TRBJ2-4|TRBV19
ASSRGLGQAKNIQY
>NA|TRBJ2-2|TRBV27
ASSLIRGLAGGTGELF
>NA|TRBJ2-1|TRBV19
ASSWAPSYSGEQF
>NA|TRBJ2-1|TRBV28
ASITTSGTYNEQF
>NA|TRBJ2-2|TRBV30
AWSAGNTGELF
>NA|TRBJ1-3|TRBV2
ASAEGIGNTIY
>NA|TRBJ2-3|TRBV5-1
ASSLVVSGSSKDTQY